The clone carrying this T cell receptor (beta chain) appeared once. Individuals aged about 18 to 89 years were recruited from approximately 24 US areas. Donors in Cohort 3 who had recovered were those with two negative PCRs, healthcare professional clearance, or resolution of their symptoms. Trimming cost V 8 bases and J 7 bases, with 29 bases left between them. The CDR3 contains 17 residues. Germline V gene sequence: CDR1 SNHLY, CDR2 FYNNEI. These data originate in a study of blood T cell repertoires in COVID-19. Under the authors' procedure: Reference gene primer amplification in the assay estimated nucleated cell counts. Sequencing was performed with immunoSEQ multiplex PCR; in TCRdb, only in-frame clones are kept and a portion is missing. V, J and clone size reflect that table, while D and trimming were determined from the DNA. Seen here are about 190,000 clones, roughly 84% observed once, and the top ten hold more than 2.5%.

The chain uses TRBV2 and TRBJ1-1; D is perhaps TRBD1 (5 bases). The sequenced sample was PBMCs or T cells enriched from blood (not recorded which). The source is a woman in her 30s who had recovered from COVID-19. The CDR3 sequence is CASSEPGLPIGFSEAFF. CDR3 coding DNA: TGTGCCAGCTCCGAACCGGGACTTCCTATCGGGTTCAGTGAAGCTTTCTTT.